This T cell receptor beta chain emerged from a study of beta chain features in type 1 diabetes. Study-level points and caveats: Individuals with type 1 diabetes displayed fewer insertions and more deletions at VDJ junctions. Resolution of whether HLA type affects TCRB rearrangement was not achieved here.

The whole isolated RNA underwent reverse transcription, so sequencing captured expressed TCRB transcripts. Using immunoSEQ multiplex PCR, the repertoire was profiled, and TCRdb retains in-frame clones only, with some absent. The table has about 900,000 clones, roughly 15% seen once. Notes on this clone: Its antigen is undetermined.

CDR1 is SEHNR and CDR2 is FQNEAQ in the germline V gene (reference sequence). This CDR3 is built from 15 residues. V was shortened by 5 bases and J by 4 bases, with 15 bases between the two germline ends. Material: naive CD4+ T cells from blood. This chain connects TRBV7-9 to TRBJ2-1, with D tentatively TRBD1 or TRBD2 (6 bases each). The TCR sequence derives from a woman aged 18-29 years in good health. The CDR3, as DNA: TGTGCCAGCAGCGTTGGGGGGCGGACGTACAATGAGCAGTTCTTC. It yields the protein CASSVGGRTYNEQFF.